A single sample gave rise to the 16 T cell receptor beta chains below, sequenced in a study of blood T cell repertoires in COVID-19. Libraries were prepared by immunoSEQ multiplex PCR; TCRdb keeps only in-frame clonotypes and omits some of them. The repertoire holds over 150,000 clones, with about 88% as singletons. Sample: peripheral blood. The receptors were gathered from a man in his fifties with COVID-19, enrolled during active disease.

The gene calls are TRBV28 and TRBJ2-3, with 9 bases lining up with TRBD1. CDR3 length: 14 residues. V was clipped by 6 bases and J by 5 bases; unmatched bases: 6. Germline CDR1 reads MDHEN; CDR2 reads SYDVKM. CDR3 residues: CASSPDRGQDTQYF. CDR3 sequence (DNA): TGTGCCAGCAGCCCGGACAGGGGCCAAGATACGCAGTATTTT.

This clone was detected only a few times. V gene TRBV6-4 combines with J gene TRBJ2-1; 10 bases are a match to TRBD2. CDR1 and CDR2 (germline): MRHNA, SNTAGT. V trimming: 3 bases; J trimming: 4 bases; junction bases outside the gene matches: 3. This CDR3 comprises 15 residues. The CDR3 protein is CASSEGAGGYNEQFF. CDR3 nucleotides: TGTGCCAGCAGTGAAGGAGCGGGAGGGTACAATGAGCAGTTCTTC.

This clone was seen a few times. The V call is TRBV10-1, the J call TRBJ1-1; 7 nucleotides agree with TRBD1. The length of the CDR3 is 14 residues. With V trimmed by 6 bases and J by 4 bases, 8 bases remained unmatched. Germline CDR1 and CDR2: WNHNN and SYGVQD (reference sequence). CDR3 region: CASRVDRFGTEAFF. CDR3 DNA: TGCGCCAGCAGAGTGGACAGGTTCGGCACTGAAGCTTTCTTT.

This chain connects TRBV6-5 to TRBJ2-1; maybe TRBD2 (7 bases). The V end lost 7 bases, the J end lost 6 bases, and 16 bases lay between the germline ends. Germline CDR1 and CDR2: MNHEY and SVGAGI. The CDR3 extends over 14 amino acids. For the CDR3, the DNA is TGTGCCAGCAATCTACTAGGGGGGGCCAATGAGCAGTTCTTC. This sequence encodes CASNLLGGANEQFF.

V and J are TRBV5-1 and TRBJ2-2; TRBD2 matches at 7 bases. The CDR3 loop spans 17 amino acids. The germline V gene has CDR1 SGHRS and CDR2 YFSETQ. The V gene end was trimmed by 4 bases and the J gene end by 4 bases; junction bases not matched to a gene: 13. As DNA, the CDR3 is TGCGCCAGCAGCCCCTCCGGACTCTCGGGGGGCACCGGGGAGCTGTTTTTT. This encodes CASSPSGLSGGTGELFF.

V usage is TRBV7-9 and J usage is TRBJ1-6, with 8 bases lining up with TRBD1. CDR1 is SEHNR, CDR2 FQNEAQ, per germline (reference sequence). Trimming cost V 6 bases and J 0 bases; bases outside gene matches: 7. This CDR3 region has 17 residues. The CDR3 loop reads CASSPDRGSSYNSPLHF. The CDR3 bases are TGTGCCAGCAGTCCAGACAGGGGAAGCTCCTATAATTCACCCCTCCACTTT. The whole variable domain, remainder taken from reference TRBV7-9 and TRBJ1-6, is DTGVSQNPRHKITKRGQNVTFRCDPISEHNRLYWYRQTLGQGPEFLTYFQNEAQLEKSRLLSDRFSAERPKGSFSTLEIQRTEQGDSAMYLCASSPDRGSSYNSPLHFGNGTRLTVT.

This chain links TRBV27 with TRBJ1-6; 8 nucleotides line up with TRBD1. Germline V gives CDR1 MNHEY, CDR2 SMNVEV (reference sequence). Trimming took 5 bases from V and 8 from J; bases not matched to a gene: 14. The CDR3 extends over 17 amino acids. The DNA of the CDR3 is TGTGCCAGCAGTATGACAGGGGCCCATAAGAAGGATTCACCCCTCCACTTT. It is translated as CASSMTGAHKKDSPLHF.

This chain links TRBV7-2 with TRBJ1-1; 8 bases line up with TRBD1. CDR1 is SGHTA and CDR2 is FQGNSA in the germline V gene. The V gene end was trimmed by 5 bases and the J gene end by 3 bases; junction bases not matched to a gene: 2. This CDR3 is 13 amino acids long. CDR3 region: CASSAQGDTEAFF. The CDR3 nucleotides are TGTGCCAGCAGCGCACAGGGGGACACTGAAGCTTTCTTT. Variable domain in full (rest from reference TRBV7-2 and TRBJ1-1): GAGVSQSPSNKVTEKGKDVELRCDPISGHTALYWYRQSLGQGLEFLIYFQGNSAPDKSGLPSDRFSAERTGGSVSTLTIQRTQQEDSAVYLCASSAQGDTEAFFGQGTRLTVV.

J is TRBJ2-5 and V is TRBV10-3; the D gene is possibly TRBD1 (6 bases). Trimming pared 10 bases from V and 4 bases from J, leaving 19 bases between. The CDR3 extends over 14 amino acids. Germline V CDR1 and CDR2: ENHRY, SYGVKD. This CDR3 reads CATSSGQGRETQYF. CDR3 coding DNA: TGTGCCACCTCCTCGGGGCAGGGGAGAGAGACCCAGTACTTC.

The genes are TRBV5-6 and TRBJ2-7, with 10 bases aligning to TRBD2. With V trimmed by 5 bases and J by 2 bases, 7 bases remained unmatched. In germline, CDR1 is SGHDT, CDR2 YYEEEE. The CDR3 extends over 15 amino acids. In DNA, the CDR3 is TGTGCCAGCAGGCAGGCGGGACTAGCGACCTACGAGCAGTACTTC. Translated, it gives CASRQAGLATYEQYF.

The chain joins TRBV7-5 to TRBJ1-5. TRBV7-5 is termed a pseudogene. CDR3 length: 16 amino acids. The CDR3 sequence is CVRSSPARGFDQPQHF. The CDR3 DNA sequence: TGTGTCAGAAGTTCGCCCGCACGGGGGTTCGATCAGCCCCAGCATTTT.

This chain uses TRBV19 with TRBJ1-2; the D gene is possibly TRBD1 (5 bases). Germline assignment: CDR1 LNHDA and CDR2 SQIVND (reference sequence). Trimming shortened V by 4 bases and J by 4 bases, and 13 bases separated the two germline ends. The CDR3 runs 14 residues. CDR3 region: CASSRATGGYGYTF. The DNA for the CDR3 is TGTGCCAGTAGTAGGGCAACAGGCGGCTATGGCTACACCTTC.

The V gene is TRBV3-1 (or the pseudogene TRBV3-2), the J gene TRBJ2-5, with unresolved D. The germline V gene has CDR1 LGHDT and CDR2 YNNKEL (reference sequence). This CDR3 comprises 13 residues. V dropped 2 bases and J dropped 3 bases, with 7 bases sitting between them. CDR3 nucleotides: TGTGCCAGCAGCCAATCGTTAGAAGAGACCCAGTACTTC. It translates to CASSQSLEETQYF.

This clone occurred many times. V and J are TRBV27 and TRBJ2-5; TRBD2 matches 15 bases. The V gene end was trimmed by 6 bases and the J gene end by 5 bases; junction bases not matched to a gene: 10. CDR1 and CDR2 from the germline V gene are MNHEY and SMNVEV (reference sequence). This CDR3 has 17 amino acids. The DNA for the CDR3 is TGTGCCAGCAGGCCGGGACTAGCGGGGGGTTCTTTTGAGACCCAGTACTTC. Protein sequence: CASRPGLAGGSFETQYF.

The CDR3 coding sequence is TGTGCCAGCAGTTTCCGTAATGAAAAACTGTTTTTT. It is translated as CASSFRNEKLFF. The chain joins TRBV28 to TRBJ1-4; D is uncertain. This CDR3 contains 12 residues. V lost 3 bases, J lost 4 bases, and 3 bases lay in between. CDR1 is MDHEN, CDR2 SYDVKM, per germline.

The J gene is TRBJ2-3, the V gene TRBV19; 10 positions match TRBD2. This CDR3 has 16 residues. The junction had 12 bases not matched to a gene; V was cut back by 6 bases and J by 6 bases. Germline lookup yields CDR1 LNHDA and CDR2 SQIVND (reference sequence). CDR3 protein: CASRRPGLANGDTQYF. The CDR3 DNA reads TGTGCCAGTAGACGACCGGGACTAGCGAACGGGGATACGCAGTATTTT.